Described below is a single TCR beta chain sequence and its context. The entry originates in a study of blood T cell repertoires in COVID-19. Looking at the study overall: Donors in the United States, Italy and Spain gave samples during acute or convalescent COVID-19. Sample material is recorded as cDNA or gDNA derived from T cells, B-cell-depleted T cells, or PBMCs.

Methods used by the authors: Researchers report that nucleated cell counts were estimated from reference gene primer amplification. Only in-frame clones appear in the TCRdb table, and some are missing; sequencing was by immunoSEQ multiplex PCR. The DNA was the basis for D and trimming; V, J and clone size are from that table. The profile shows some 45,000 clones, approximately 80% of them singletons. Per the germline V gene, CDR1 is KGHSH and CDR2 is LQKENI. This CDR3 comprises 16 residues. Unmatched junction bases numbered 6, after V lost 1 base and J lost 8 bases. This sequence joins TRBV18 and TRBJ1-6, with 9 bases matching TRBD1. The sample consisted of peripheral blood. The receptor's source is a human donor in a cohort sampled during active COVID-19. The CDR3 DNA sequence: TGTGCCAGCTCACCACAAATGGGACAGGGTTATTCACCCCTCCACTTT. This gives the protein CASSPQMGQGYSPLHF.